The 9 T cell receptor beta chains listed next were all sequenced from one sample in a study of OX40 agonist ivuxolimab in advanced cancers. Here immunoSEQ multiplex PCR was the method, and the copy in TCRdb shows in-frame clones only, minus some. The sample includes 60,000 to 70,000 clones, 80% of them seen just once. This specimen consisted of CD4+ or CD8+ T cells sorted from blood, obtained in a trial of the OX40 agonist ivuxolimab. These receptors were taken from an adult with an advanced solid tumor such as melanoma, head and neck, liver or kidney cancer.

This clone was detected ten times or more. The rearrangement links TRBV5-1 to TRBJ1-4, with D possibly TRBD1 on 6 matching bases. The V end was cut by 2 bases, the J end by 7 bases, with 12 bases between. The CDR3 length is 14 residues. Germline lookup yields CDR1 SGHRS and CDR2 YFSETQ. The CDR3 here is CASSLWGQGEKLFF. The DNA of the CDR3 is TGCGCCAGCAGCTTATGGGGGCAGGGTGAAAAACTGTTTTTT. The variable domain in full, completed from reference TRBV5-1 and TRBJ1-4, reads KAGVTQTPRYLIKTRGQQVTLSCSPISGHRSVSWYQQTPGQGLQFLFEYFSETQRNKGNFPGRFSGRQFSNSRSEMNVSTLELGDSALYLCASSLWGQGEKLFFGSGTQLSVL.

The gene calls are TRBV20-1 and TRBJ1-2, with D possibly being TRBD1 (5 bases). Trimming removed 5 bases from V and 6 bases from J, with 10 bases in between. This CDR3 is built from 11 residues. From germline, CDR1 is DFQATT and CDR2 SNEGSKA (reference sequence). The CDR3 DNA sequence: TGCAGTGCTTGGGGACTGGATGGCTACACCTTC. As protein: CSAWGLDGYTF.

J is TRBJ1-3 and V is TRBV29-1; D ambiguous. Germline lookup yields CDR1 SQVTM and CDR2 ANQGSEA. The CDR3 spans 14 residues. Trimming removed 4 bases from V and 0 bases from J, with 10 bases in between. Here the CDR3 reads CSVATASSGNTIYF. As DNA, the CDR3 is TGCAGCGTTGCTACTGCCAGCTCTGGAAACACCATATATTTT.

A few counts support this clone. For the CDR3, the DNA is TGTGCCAGCAGCTTCTCCTTGCGTGCCGGGGAGCTGTTTTTT. Translating it yields CASSFSLRAGELFF. J is TRBJ2-2 and V is TRBV7-2; D remains unclear. CDR3 length: 14 amino acids. Germline V gene data show CDR1 as SGHTA and CDR2 as FQGNSA. The V and J ends lost 3 bases and 6 bases respectively, with 11 bases between them.

The chain has TRBV18 and TRBJ1-4; no reliable D call. The CDR3 totals 16 residues. With 3 bases removed from V and 0 bases from J, the gap between germline ends came to 11 bases. Germline V gene lookup returns CDR1 KGHSH and CDR2 LQKENI. For the CDR3, the DNA is TGTGCCAGCTCACCGCGGTGGGTTGCAACTAATGAAAAACTGTTTTTT. Translating it yields CASSPRWVATNEKLFF.

The rearrangement links TRBV5-4 to TRBJ1-1, with TRBD1 matching over 9 bases. Germline V gives CDR1 SGHNT, CDR2 YYREEE (reference sequence). The CDR3 has 15 residues. The junction had 6 bases not matched to a gene; V was cut back by 5 bases and J by 1 base. The CDR3 DNA reads as TGTGCCAGCAGGGACAGGGGCAGTTGGAACACTGAAGCTTTCTTT. It specifies CASRDRGSWNTEAFF.

The J gene is TRBJ2-1, the V gene TRBV5-5, with no clear D. The CDR3 has 17 residues. V was pared by 0 bases and J by 3 bases, with 16 bases between. The germline V gene encodes CDR1 SGHKS and CDR2 YYEKEE (reference sequence). The CDR3 here is CASSLGWAPNYYNEQFF. CDR3 bases: TGTGCCAGCAGCTTGGGCTGGGCCCCAAATTACTACAATGAGCAGTTCTTC.

V is TRBV28 and J is TRBJ2-1, with TRBD1 identical over 7 bases. The V gene end was trimmed by 5 bases and the J gene end by 0 bases; junction bases not matched to a gene: 7. This CDR3 is built from 16 residues. Germline CDR1 and CDR2: MDHEN and SYDVKM. Here the CDR3 DNA reads TGTGCCAGCAGTATTTACGGGACAGACTCCTACAATGAGCAGTTCTTC. It specifies CASSIYGTDSYNEQFF.

The chain links TRBV4-2 to TRBJ1-1; 7 bases align to TRBD1. V trimming: 5 bases; J trimming: 6 bases; junction bases outside the gene matches: 9. Germline V gene lookup returns CDR1 LGHNA and CDR2 YNFKEQ. The CDR3 loop spans 14 amino acids. CDR3 region: CASSYIRGQAEAFF. CDR3 nucleotides: TGTGCCAGCAGCTATATAAGGGGGCAGGCTGAAGCTTTCTTT.